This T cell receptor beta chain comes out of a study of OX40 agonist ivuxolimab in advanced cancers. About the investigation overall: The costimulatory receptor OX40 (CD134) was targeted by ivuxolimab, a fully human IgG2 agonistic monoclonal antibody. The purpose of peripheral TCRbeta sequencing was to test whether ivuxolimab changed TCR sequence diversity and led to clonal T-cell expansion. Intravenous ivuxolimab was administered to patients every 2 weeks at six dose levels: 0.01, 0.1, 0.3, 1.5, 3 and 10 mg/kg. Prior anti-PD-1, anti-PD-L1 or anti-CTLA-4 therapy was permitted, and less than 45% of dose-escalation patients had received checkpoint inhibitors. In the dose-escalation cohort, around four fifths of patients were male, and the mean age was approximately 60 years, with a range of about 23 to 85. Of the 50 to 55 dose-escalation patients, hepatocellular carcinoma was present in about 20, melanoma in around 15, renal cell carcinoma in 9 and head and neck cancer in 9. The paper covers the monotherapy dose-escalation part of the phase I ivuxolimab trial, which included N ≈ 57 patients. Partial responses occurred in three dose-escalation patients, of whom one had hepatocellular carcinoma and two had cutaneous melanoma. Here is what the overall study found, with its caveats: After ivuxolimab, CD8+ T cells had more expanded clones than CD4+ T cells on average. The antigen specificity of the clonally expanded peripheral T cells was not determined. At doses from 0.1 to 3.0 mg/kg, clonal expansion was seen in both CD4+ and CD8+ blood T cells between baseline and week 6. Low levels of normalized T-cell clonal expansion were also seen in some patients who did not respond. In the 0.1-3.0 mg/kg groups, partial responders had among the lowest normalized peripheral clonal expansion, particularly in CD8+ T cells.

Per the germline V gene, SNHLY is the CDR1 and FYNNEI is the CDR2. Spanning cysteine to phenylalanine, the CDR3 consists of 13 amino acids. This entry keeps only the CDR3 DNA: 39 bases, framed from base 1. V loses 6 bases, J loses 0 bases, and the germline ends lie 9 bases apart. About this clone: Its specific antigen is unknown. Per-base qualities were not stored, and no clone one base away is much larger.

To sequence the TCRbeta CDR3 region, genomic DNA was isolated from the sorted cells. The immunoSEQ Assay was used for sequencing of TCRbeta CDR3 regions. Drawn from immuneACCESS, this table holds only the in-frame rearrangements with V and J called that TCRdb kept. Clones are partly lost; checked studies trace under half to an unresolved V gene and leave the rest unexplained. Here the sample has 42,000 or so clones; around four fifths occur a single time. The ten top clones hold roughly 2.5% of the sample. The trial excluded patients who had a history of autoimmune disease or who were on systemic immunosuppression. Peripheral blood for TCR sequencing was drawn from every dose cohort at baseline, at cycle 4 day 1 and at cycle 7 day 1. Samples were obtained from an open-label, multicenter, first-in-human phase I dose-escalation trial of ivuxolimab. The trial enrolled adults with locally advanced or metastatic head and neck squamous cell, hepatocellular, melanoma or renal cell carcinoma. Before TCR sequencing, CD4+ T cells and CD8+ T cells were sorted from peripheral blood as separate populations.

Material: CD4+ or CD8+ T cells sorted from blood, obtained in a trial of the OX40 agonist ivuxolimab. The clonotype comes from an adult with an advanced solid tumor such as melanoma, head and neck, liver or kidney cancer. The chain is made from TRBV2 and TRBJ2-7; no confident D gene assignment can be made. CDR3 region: CASRKDSSYEQYF. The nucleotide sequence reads TGTGCCAGCAGAAAGGATAGCTCCTACGAGCAGTACTTC.